The entry below gives a single T cell receptor beta chain sequence along with its context. Antigen: not known. This record comes from a study of identifying expanded T cells in peripheral blood. Whole-study findings and limits: Roughly two-week clone count variance significantly increased as total template count grew.

The V and J ends lost 6 bases and 8 bases, in that order; junction bases with no gene match: 6. CDR3 length: 14 amino acids. Germline V CDR1 and CDR2: ENHRY, SYGVKD. Generated by immunoSEQ multiplex PCR, the TCRdb table keeps only in-frame clones and is missing some. The table lists about 100,000 clones, 88% of them singletons, with roughly 15% in the top ten. The clonotype originates from a person aged 18 to 69 in good health. The sample taken for sequencing was blood. V and J are TRBV10-3 and TRBJ1-6; 8 bases are a match to TRBD1. This CDR3 is CAISGQGNDSPLHF. CDR3 DNA sequence: TGTGCCATCAGCGGACAGGGAAACGATTCACCCCTCCACTTT.